The clone carrying this T cell receptor (beta chain) was seen a few times. This entry is derived from a study of OX40 agonist ivuxolimab in advanced cancers. Study context: The drug used for patients, ivuxolimab, was an agonistic anti-OX40 (CD134) antibody.

The ends were cut back, 1 base at V and 4 bases at J, with 10 bases in the middle. The CDR3 loop spans 14 amino acids. CDR1 and CDR2 (germline): MNHEY, SVGAGI. Sequencing was performed with immunoSEQ multiplex PCR; in TCRdb, only in-frame clones are kept and a portion is missing. The repertoire includes about 59,000 clones, about nine tenths of them detected once, and 0.3% to 0.4% sits in the top ten. V gene TRBV6-5 combines with J gene TRBJ1-1; possibly TRBD1 for D (5 bases). Sequences were derived from CD4+ or CD8+ T cells sorted from blood, sampled in a trial of the OX40 agonist ivuxolimab. The receptor was isolated from an adult with an advanced solid tumor such as melanoma, head and neck, liver or kidney cancer. The CDR3 reads CASSYWGRGTEAFF. The CDR3 DNA follows: TGTGCCAGCAGTTACTGGGGGAGGGGCACTGAAGCTTTCTTT.